This entry features one T cell receptor beta chain sequence. Method: immunoSEQ multiplex PCR; TCRdb's copy keeps in-frame clones and lacks some. The sample has about 270,000 clones, 80% to 90% seen once; the top ten hold 2.4%. Trimming took 6 bases from V and 3 from J, leaving 10 bases between them. Germline assignment: CDR1 MNHEY and CDR2 SVGAGI. The CDR3 sequence is 13 residues long. The entry originates in a study of blood T cell repertoires in COVID-19. Study details: T cells, B-cell-depleted T cells, or PBMCs supplied cDNA or gDNA.

The source material was PBMCs or T cells enriched from blood (not recorded which). The chain employs TRBV6-5 and TRBJ2-3; tentative D call: TRBD2 (5 bases). This TCR derives from a woman between 18 and 29 years old who had recovered from COVID-19. This CDR3 reads CASRSPGTDTQYF. The CDR3 DNA reads TGTGCCAGCAGGTCTCCGGGGACAGATACGCAGTATTTT.